Listed here are 8 T cell receptor beta chains from one sample, sequenced in a study of blood T cell repertoires in COVID-19. Profiled with immunoSEQ multiplex PCR; TCRdb holds only in-frame clones, not every one. The sample includes approximately 200,000 clones, about 87% of them seen just once. Specimen: peripheral blood. The receptor source for this set is a woman in her twenties or thirties with acute or convalescent COVID-19.

Of note for this clone: Given a much more abundant clone one base away, this may be a read error. The chain uses TRBV7-2 and TRBJ1-4; 7 bases are shared with TRBD1. The length of the CDR3 is 14 residues. Germline CDR1 and CDR2: SGHTA and FQGNSA. V shed 2 bases, J shed 7 bases, and the junction held 4 bases outside the gene matches. The CDR3 coding sequence is TGTGCCAGCAGCTTAACAGGGGCGGTTGAAAAACTGTTTTTT. Its translation is CASSLTGAVEKLFF.

The rearrangement links TRBV28 to TRBJ1-5, with D perhaps TRBD1 (6 bases). From germline, CDR1 is MDHEN and CDR2 SYDVKM. The CDR3 length is 14 residues. V was cut by 3 bases and J by 6 bases, with 12 bases left in between. The CDR3 loop reads CASSFIRGTQPQHF. CDR3 sequence (DNA): TGTGCCAGCAGTTTCATCAGGGGTACTCAGCCCCAGCATTTT.

The chain combines TRBV6-5 with TRBJ2-5; TRBD2 is a possible D gene (5 bases). Deletions cut 7 bases from V and 1 base from J, with 16 bases between. CDR1 and CDR2 (germline): MNHEY, SVGAGI. This CDR3 contains 15 residues. CDR3 sequence reads: CASTGRAGVQETQYF. For the CDR3, the DNA is TGTGCCAGCACGGGCCGGGCCGGGGTCCAAGAGACCCAGTACTTC.

With respect to this clone: Distinct nucleotide sequences in the sample also encode this CDR3. The CDR3 loop is CASSLVAGNNEQFF. For the CDR3, the DNA is TGCGCCAGCAGCTTGGTAGCGGGCAACAATGAGCAGTTCTTC. The chain has TRBV5-1 and TRBJ2-1, with TRBD2 matching over 7 bases. The junction had 2 bases not matched to a gene; V was cut back by 0 bases and J by 5 bases. The CDR3 runs to 14 residues. Germline CDR1 is SGHRS and CDR2 is YFSETQ.

This chain uses TRBV20-1 with TRBJ2-5; 8 positions agree with TRBD2. CDR3 length: 11 amino acids. CDR1 is DFQATT, CDR2 SNEGSKA, per germline (reference sequence). CDR3 residues: CSPRGGETQYF. The CDR3 region has the DNA TGCAGCCCCCGGGGGGGCGAGACCCAGTACTTC.

This chain's CDR3 is CASSFNPGGANSPLHF. The DNA of the CDR3 is TGTGCCAGCAGCTTTAATCCCGGGGGGGCGAATTCACCCCTCCACTTT. V is TRBV7-6 and J is TRBJ1-6, with a possible D match to TRBD1 (6 bases). The V end was cut by 3 bases, the J end by 7 bases, with 16 bases between. Germline CDR1 and CDR2: SGHVS and FNYEAQ. The CDR3 has 16 amino acids.

The DNA for the CDR3 is TGCGCCAGCAGCCAAGCCGGACGACAGGGGGCGATTTCTTTGGAGACCCAGTACTTC. Its translation is CASSQAGRQGAISLETQYF. The V and J genes are TRBV4-1 and TRBJ2-5; 10 bases align to TRBD1. The CDR3 totals 19 residues. J was trimmed by 5 bases and V by 1 base; bases with no gene match: 16. From germline, CDR1 is MGHRA and CDR2 YSYEKL.

The chain joins TRBV9 to TRBJ2-3; tentatively, D is TRBD1 (6 bases). The V gene's germline CDR1 is SGDLS and CDR2 YYNGEE. Trimming stripped 7 bases from V and 5 bases from J, with 20 bases between. The CDR3 contains 15 residues. CDR3 loop: CASAHGGEGGDTQYF. As DNA, the CDR3 is TGTGCCAGCGCCCATGGGGGAGAAGGGGGAGATACGCAGTATTTT.